The 27 T cell receptor beta chains in this list originate from one sample, sequenced in a study of shared clonotypes between healthy human individuals (dated by TCRdb to the early 2020s). Library method: the immunoSEQ multiplex PCR assay. Imported from immuneACCESS, the table was reduced by TCRdb to in-frame sequences with V and J called. These copies leave out some clones; in studies compared against another copy, an unresolved V gene accounts for under half, and the cause of the remainder is not known. The sample records about half a million clones, about 74% of which are singletons. Together, the top ten hold more than 10% of the sample. The sequenced sample was PBMCs. These receptors all come from a woman between 35 and 50 years old in good health. Some clones in this sample may be carry-over from other donors' samples.

This chain links TRBV7-7 with TRBJ1-5, with D tentatively TRBD1 (5 bases). Germline CDR1 reads SSHAT; CDR2 reads FNYEAQ (reference sequence). With 5 bases removed from V and 0 bases from J, the gap between germline ends came to 17 bases. This CDR3 has 17 amino acids. The CDR3 loop is CASSLPIRGYSNQPQHF. The CDR3 nucleotides are TGTGCCAGCAGCCTTCCTATACGGGGGTATAGCAATCAGCCCCAGCATTTT.

As concerns this clone: The likely explanation is a read error, given a far larger clone one base away. J is TRBJ1-5 and V is TRBV28, with D unresolved. The CDR3 runs 12 residues. The V gene's germline CDR1 is MDHEN and CDR2 SYDVKM. Here the CDR3 reads CAGSFSLGPQHF. CDR3 in DNA: TGTGCCGGCAGTTTTTCTCTAGGGCCCCAGCATTTT.

This clone was seen just once. The J gene is TRBJ1-1, the V gene TRBV10-2; D is unresolved. The V gene lost 0 bases and the J gene lost 5 bases, with 13 bases spanning the gap. Germline values: CDR1 WSHSY, CDR2 SAAADI. This CDR3 is 15 amino acids long. CDR3 nucleotide sequence: TGCGCCAGCAGTGAGTCCGGGTGGGTGGAGACTGAAGCTTTCTTT. This encodes CASSESGWVETEAFF.

This sequence joins TRBV11-2 and TRBJ2-3; TRBD1 or TRBD2 may be the D gene (7 bases each). Deletions cut 5 bases from V and 3 bases from J, with 12 bases between. The CDR3 length is 14 residues. The germline V gene has CDR1 SGHAT and CDR2 FQNNGV. CDR3 amino acids: CASSPGGGTDTQYF. In nucleotides, the CDR3 is TGTGCCAGCAGCCCAGGGGGAGGGACAGATACGCAGTATTTT.

The V call is TRBV19, the J call TRBJ1-4, with TRBD1 as a possible D gene (5 bases). The CDR3 runs 13 residues. From germline, CDR1 is LNHDA and CDR2 SQIVND (reference sequence). Between the trimmed V and J ends, which lost 5 bases and 8 bases, there was a span of 12 bases. DNA for the CDR3: TGTGCCAGTAGTCCCGGGACGCAGGAAAAACTGTTTTTT. This encodes CASSPGTQEKLFF. The full variable domain, completed using reference TRBV19 and TRBJ1-4, is DGGITQSPKYLFRKEGQNVTLSCEQNLNHDAMYWYRQDPGQGLRLIYYSQIVNDFQKGDIAEGYSVSREKKESFPLTVTSAQKNPTAFYLCASSPGTQEKLFFGSGTQLSVL.

This clone was counted only a few times. A read error is the likely source, as a far larger clone sits one nucleotide away. The same CDR3 also results from other DNA sequences found in this sample. The chain combines TRBV5-4 with TRBJ2-5; tentatively, D is TRBD2 (5 bases). Per the germline V gene, CDR1 is SGHNT and CDR2 is YYREEE (reference sequence). This CDR3 contains 14 residues. Trimming stripped 1 base from V and 4 bases from J, with 11 bases between. The CDR3: CASSLPGGRETQYF. The CDR3 coding sequence is TGTGCCAGCAGCTTGCCAGGAGGTAGAGAGACCCAGTACTTC.

The chain employs TRBV18 and TRBJ2-1; D perhaps matches TRBD1 (5 bases). V was cut by 1 base and J by 4 bases, with 8 bases left in between. Germline CDR1 and CDR2: KGHSH and LQKENI. The CDR3 spans 14 residues. The CDR3 coding sequence is TGTGCCAGCTCACCACGGACACCGTACAATGAGCAGTTCTTC. It specifies CASSPRTPYNEQFF.

V and J are TRBV20-1 and TRBJ1-1, with unresolved D. The CDR3 contains 11 residues. V was trimmed by 2 bases and J by 7 bases, leaving 8 bases between them. Germline lookup yields CDR1 DFQATT and CDR2 SNEGSKA (reference sequence). In DNA form, the CDR3 reads TGCAGTGCTAGAAGCAGGATTGAAGCTTTCTTT. It is translated as CSARSRIEAFF.

V and J are TRBV25-1 and TRBJ1-2, with D maybe TRBD1 (5 bases). Germline-derived CDR1 and CDR2 are MGHDK and SYGVNS. Trimming shortened V by 3 bases and J by 4 bases, and 9 bases separated the two germline ends. This CDR3 spans 13 amino acids. The DNA for the CDR3 is TGTGCCAGCAGTGATCCAGGGATCTATGGCTACACCTTC. Translation: CASSDPGIYGYTF.

The V gene is TRBV7-3, the J gene TRBJ2-2, with a weak D call TRBD1 (5 bases). This CDR3 comprises 16 residues. CDR1 is SGHTA and CDR2 is FQGTGA in the germline V gene. The V and J ends lost 1 base and 2 bases respectively, with 11 bases between them. The DNA for the CDR3 is TGTGCCAGCAGCTTAATGAGGACAAAAAACACCGGGGAGCTGTTTTTT. Translated, it gives CASSLMRTKNTGELFF.

The gene calls are TRBV19 and TRBJ1-2, with a weak D call TRBD1 (6 bases). The CDR3 contains 15 residues. Per the germline V gene, CDR1 is LNHDA and CDR2 is SQIVND (reference sequence). Trimming took off 0 bases at V and 1 base at J, with 9 bases between the two ends. CDR3 DNA sequence: TGTGCCAGTAGTATAGACGGGACACATAACTATGGCTACACCTTC. Its translation is CASSIDGTHNYGYTF.

CDR3 loop: CASSLNIQETQYF. Written as DNA, the CDR3 is TGTGCCAGCAGCTTGAACATCCAAGAGACCCAGTACTTC. This chain links TRBV2 with TRBJ2-5; D not resolved. Trimming pared 6 bases from V and 1 base from J, leaving 9 bases between. The CDR3 is 13 residues long. Per germline, CDR1 SNHLY and CDR2 FYNNEI.

This clone has just one count. V is TRBV6-5 and J is TRBJ1-1; 8 positions agree with TRBD1. The germline CDR1 and CDR2 sequences are MNHEY and SVGAGI. The CDR3 extends over 15 amino acids. Trimming at V came to 6 bases and at J to 5 bases, leaving 11 bases not matched to a gene. CDR3 amino acids: CASRRAGQGETEAFF. The CDR3 nucleotides are TGTGCCAGCAGACGCGCCGGACAGGGTGAGACTGAAGCTTTCTTT.

This clone was seen only once. DNA of the CDR3: TGTGCCAGCAGCCCGACTATCGGCTCTGGGGCCAACGTCCTGACTTTC. This codes for CASSPTIGSGANVLTF. This chain joins TRBV7-9 and TRBJ2-6, with D possibly being TRBD2 (5 bases). Germline V gene sequence: CDR1 SEHNR, CDR2 FQNEAQ (reference sequence). The CDR3 contains 16 residues. Trimming removed 5 bases from V and 0 bases from J, with 11 bases in between.

The rearrangement links TRBV11-2 to TRBJ2-1; D is uncertain. Germline loops: CDR1 SGHAT, CDR2 FQNNGV. Deletions cut 7 bases from V and 3 bases from J, with 16 bases between. The CDR3 is 15 residues long. CDR3 in amino acids: CASTPLGLGYNEQFF. The CDR3, as DNA: TGTGCCAGCACCCCTCTGGGTCTTGGCTACAATGAGCAGTTCTTC.

This chain connects TRBV28 to TRBJ2-3, with unresolved D. Looked up from germline, CDR1 is MDHEN and CDR2 is SYDVKM. V dropped 5 bases and J dropped 5 bases, with 8 bases sitting between them. The CDR3 extends over 12 amino acids. CDR3 nucleotide sequence: TGTGCCAGCAGTCCTTCGGTAGATACGCAGTATTTT. Translated: CASSPSVDTQYF.

The chain employs TRBV7-6 and TRBJ2-7; the D gene is possibly TRBD2 (6 bases). Germline assignment: CDR1 SGHVS and CDR2 FNYEAQ. V shed 4 bases and J shed 5 bases, with 15 bases lying between them. The CDR3 runs 14 residues. CDR3 amino acids: CASSSRREGHEQYF. The DNA for the CDR3 is TGTGCCAGCAGCTCAAGGCGGGAAGGTCACGAGCAGTACTTC.

The rearrangement joins TRBV10-3 to TRBJ2-5; TRBD2 matches at 8 bases. Germline CDR1 is ENHRY and CDR2 is SYGVKD. CDR3 size: 17 residues. V lost 4 bases and J lost 1; bases outside the gene matches: 11. The CDR3 DNA follows: TGTGCCATCAGTGGGGGGAGCGGGGGCGGGGGCCAAGAGACCCAGTACTTC. Protein: CAISGGSGGGGQETQYF.

The chain links TRBV27 to TRBJ2-7, with no clear D. Trimming removed 5 bases at V and 2 bases at J, with 16 bases between. The germline V gene has CDR1 MNHEY and CDR2 SMNVEV (reference sequence). The CDR3 is 15 amino acids. The CDR3 region has the DNA TGTGCCAGCAGTCCTTCGTTCCAGGCCACCTACGAGCAGTACTTC. Translated: CASSPSFQATYEQYF.

The gene calls are TRBV2 and TRBJ2-5, with D perhaps being TRBD1 or TRBD2 (5 bases each). Germline values: CDR1 SNHLY, CDR2 FYNNEI. Trimming took 6 bases from V and 4 from J, leaving 18 bases between them. This CDR3 spans 15 amino acids. The CDR3 reads CASSPNPIGGETQYF. Here the CDR3 DNA reads TGTGCCAGCAGCCCGAATCCGATTGGGGGAGAGACCCAGTACTTC.

With respect to this clone: The junction departs from the called germline gene at one end, perhaps through a read error. This sequence joins TRBV11-2 and TRBJ2-7; D is perhaps TRBD1 (5 bases). The germline gives CDR1 SGHAT, CDR2 FQNNGV. The CDR3 is 13 residues long. CDR3 sequence: CASSQDWGVEQYF. For the CDR3, the DNA is TGCGCCAGCAGCCAAGATTGGGGCGTCGAGCAGTACTTC.

CDR3 residues: CASSEGEYEQYF. The CDR3 coding sequence is TGTGCCAGCAGTGAAGGGGAATACGAGCAGTACTTC. The rearrangement links TRBV6-4 to TRBJ2-7, with a tentative D call TRBD1 (5 bases). In germline, CDR1 is MRHNA, CDR2 SNTAGT. Deletions cut 3 bases from V and 4 bases from J, with 7 bases between. This CDR3 region has 12 residues.

This clone turned up a few times. The chain uses TRBV10-3 and TRBJ2-5; TRBD2 matches at 9 bases. Per germline, CDR1 ENHRY and CDR2 SYGVKD. Losses at the gene ends were 4 bases for V and 2 bases for J; bases not matched to a gene: 5. This CDR3 has 15 residues. CDR3 sequence reads: CAISGLLAGQETQYF. In nucleotides, the CDR3 is TGTGCCATCAGTGGCCTCCTAGCGGGACAAGAGACCCAGTACTTC.

V and J are TRBV11-2 and TRBJ2-1, with D perhaps TRBD1 (6 bases). The CDR3 length is 16 residues. The germline gives CDR1 SGHAT, CDR2 FQNNGV. Deletions cut 5 bases from V and 4 bases from J, with 18 bases between. CDR3 in amino acids: CASSTPRGGQYNEQFF. DNA for the CDR3: TGTGCCAGCAGCACCCCCAGGGGCGGGCAATACAATGAGCAGTTCTTC. The full variable domain, in which reference TRBV11-2 and TRBJ2-1 provide the parts outside the CDR3, is EAGVAQSPRYKIIEKRQSVAFWCNPISGHATLYWYQQILGQGPKLLIQFQNNGVVDDSQLPKDRFSAERLKGVDSTLKIQPAKLEDSAVYLCASSTPRGGQYNEQFFGPGTRLTVL.

The gene calls are TRBV5-4 and TRBJ2-1; D is ambiguous. Trimming removed 1 base from V and 4 bases from J, with 12 bases in between. The length of the CDR3 is 15 residues. Germline CDR1 and CDR2: SGHNT and YYREEE (reference sequence). CDR3 sequence (DNA): TGTGCCAGCAGCTTGTACAAGGCTGGTTACAATGAGCAGTTCTTC. Its translation is CASSLYKAGYNEQFF.

The genes are TRBV7-3 and TRBJ2-1, with TRBD2 matching over 8 bases. CDR3 length: 15 residues. Germline values: CDR1 SGHTA, CDR2 FQGTGA. V dropped 5 bases and J dropped 3; count of bases not matched to a gene: 6. In nucleotides, the CDR3 is TGTGCCAGCAGCGCCTCGGGAGGGAACTACAATGAGCAGTTCTTC. It yields the protein CASSASGGNYNEQFF.

The J gene is TRBJ1-5, the V gene TRBV21-1; the table's D call, TRBD1, has no DNA check behind it. TRBV21-1 is a pseudogene segment. CDR3 length equals 19 residues. CDR3 in DNA: TGTGCCAGCAGCAACCTTAAAGGACACCTCATAATTAGCAATCAGCCCCAGCATTTT. This encodes CASSNLKGHLIISNQPQHF.